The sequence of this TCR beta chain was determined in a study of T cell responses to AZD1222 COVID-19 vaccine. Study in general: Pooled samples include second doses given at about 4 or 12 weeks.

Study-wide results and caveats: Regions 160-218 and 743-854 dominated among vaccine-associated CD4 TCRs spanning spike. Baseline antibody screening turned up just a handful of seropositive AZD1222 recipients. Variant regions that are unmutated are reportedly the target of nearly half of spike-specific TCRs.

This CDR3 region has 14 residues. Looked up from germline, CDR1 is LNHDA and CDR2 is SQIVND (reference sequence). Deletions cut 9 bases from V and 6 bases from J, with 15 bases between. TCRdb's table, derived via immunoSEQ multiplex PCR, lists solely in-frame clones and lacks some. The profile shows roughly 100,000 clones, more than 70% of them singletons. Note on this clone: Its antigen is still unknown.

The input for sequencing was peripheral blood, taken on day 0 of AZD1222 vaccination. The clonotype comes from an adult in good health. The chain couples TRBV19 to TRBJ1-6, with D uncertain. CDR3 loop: CASTETGLNSPLHF. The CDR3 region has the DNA TGTGCCAGCACCGAGACCGGGCTTAATTCACCCCTCCACTTT.